This T cell receptor (beta chain) was observed in a study of patients and donors after allogeneic stem cell transplantation. Germline CDR1 is ENHRY and CDR2 is SYGVKD. The CDR3 runs to 15 residues. Deletions cut 4 bases from V and 0 bases from J, with 12 bases between. TCRdb fed the RT-PCR reads into MiXCR, producing one record per CDR3 protein. The table records over 150,000 distinct CDR3 sequences, approximately 30% of them present only once. This clonotype was seen only a few times. The clonotype was recovered from a human donor who was either an allogeneic HSCT recipient or a stem cell or donor lymphocyte infusion donor (not recorded which). It is not recorded whose cells these are; they may come from a transplant donor. The chain joins TRBV10-3 to TRBJ1-1; a weak D match, TRBD1 (5 bases). Source material: blood, either unsorted or a sorted T cell fraction (not recorded which). The CDR3 DNA sequence: TGTGCCATCAGTGCCGCCGGGACCGTGAACACTGAAGCTTTCTTT. Translation: CAISAAGTVNTEAFF.